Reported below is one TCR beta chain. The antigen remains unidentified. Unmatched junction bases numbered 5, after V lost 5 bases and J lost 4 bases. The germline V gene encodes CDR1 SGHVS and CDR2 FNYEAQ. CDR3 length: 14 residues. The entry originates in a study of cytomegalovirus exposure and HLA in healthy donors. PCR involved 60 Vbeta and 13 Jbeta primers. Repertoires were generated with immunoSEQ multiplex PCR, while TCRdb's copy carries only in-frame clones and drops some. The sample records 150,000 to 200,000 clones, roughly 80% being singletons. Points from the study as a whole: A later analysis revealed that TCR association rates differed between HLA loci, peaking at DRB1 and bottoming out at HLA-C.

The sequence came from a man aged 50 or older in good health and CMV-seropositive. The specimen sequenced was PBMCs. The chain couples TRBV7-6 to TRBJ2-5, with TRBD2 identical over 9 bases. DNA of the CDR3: TGTGCCAGCAGCCGGAGCGGGAGGATAGAGACCCAGTACTTC. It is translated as CASSRSGRIETQYF.